These 29 T cell receptor beta chains were all obtained from the same sample, sequenced in a study of cytomegalovirus exposure and HLA in healthy donors. Primers: 60 Vbeta forward and 13 Jbeta reverse. Data came from immunoSEQ multiplex PCR; TCRdb stores just in-frame clones and leaves some out. The table includes 75,000 to 90,000 clones, over 70% detected once. Material: PBMCs. The receptors come from a man aged 25 to 40 in good health and CMV-seropositive.

This chain uses TRBV28 with TRBJ2-3, with TRBD1 identical over 10 bases. J was trimmed by 4 bases and V by 3 bases; bases with no gene match: 10. Germline CDR1 reads MDHEN; CDR2 reads SYDVKM. The CDR3 sequence is 17 residues long. CDR3 coding DNA: TGTGCCAGCAGTTTGGTAGGGACAGGGGAAGTGGCAGATACGCAGTATTTT. This encodes CASSLVGTGEVADTQYF.

This chain links TRBV6-6 with TRBJ1-5; TRBD1 matches at 8 bases. V shed 5 bases and J 6 bases; nucleotides not matched to a gene: 9. This CDR3 contains 15 residues. The V gene's germline CDR1 is MNHNY and CDR2 SVGAGI (reference sequence). The CDR3 sequence is CASSLLGQGGQPQHF. CDR3 DNA sequence: TGTGCCAGCAGTCTACTCGGACAGGGTGGTCAGCCCCAGCATTTT.

The chain is built from TRBV20-1 and TRBJ2-1, with D hard to call. The CDR3 runs 11 residues. Germline assignment: CDR1 DFQATT and CDR2 SNEGSKA (reference sequence). Trimming shortened V by 5 bases and J by 7 bases, and 9 bases separated the two germline ends. The DNA for the CDR3 is TGCAGTGCTCCCCGTCTTAATGAGCAGTTCTTC. It specifies CSAPRLNEQFF.

The rearrangement links TRBV9 to TRBJ2-7; TRBD2 matches 7 bases. The germline V gene has CDR1 SGDLS and CDR2 YYNGEE. The CDR3 extends over 14 amino acids. With 2 bases clipped from V and 2 bases from J, the junction kept 4 bases outside the gene matches. CDR3 coding DNA: TGTGCCAGCAGCGTGGAGCGGGACCCCTACGAGCAGTACTTC. Translated, it gives CASSVERDPYEQYF.

The chain uses TRBV11-3 and TRBJ2-3; 13 bases agree with TRBD2. Trimming removed 5 bases from V and 7 bases from J; junction bases left unmatched: 9. CDR1 SGHNT and CDR2 YENEEA come from the germline V gene. The CDR3 contains 16 residues. The CDR3, as DNA: TGTGCCAGCAGCGGCAGACTAGCGGGGGGTACCAATACGCAGTATTTT. Encoded protein: CASSGRLAGGTNTQYF. Together with reference TRBV11-3 and TRBJ2-3, the CDR3 gives the full variable domain: EAGVVQSPRYKIIEKKQPVAFWCNPISGHNTLYWYLQNLGQGPELLIRYENEEAVDDSQLPKDRFSAERLKGVDSTLKIQPAELGDSAVYLCASSGRLAGGTNTQYFGPGTRLTVL.

This clone has only a few counts. The chain employs TRBV29-1 and TRBJ2-3, with D uncertain. Germline V gene data show CDR1 as SQVTM and CDR2 as ANQGSEA. The CDR3 totals 11 residues. The V gene lost 5 bases and the J gene lost 3 bases, with 6 bases spanning the gap. The DNA for the CDR3 is TGCAGCGTTCCACTGACAGATACGCAGTATTTT. Its protein is CSVPLTDTQYF.

The chain combines TRBV7-9 with TRBJ2-7; TRBD2 agrees at 7 bases. Trimming took 5 bases from V and 6 from J; bases not matched to a gene: 16. The CDR3 runs 16 residues. Germline V gene lookup returns CDR1 SEHNR and CDR2 FQNEAQ (reference sequence). The CDR3, as DNA: TGTGCCAGCAGCCCTATTGGTGTGAGGCGGGAGAGCGAGCAGTACTTC. Translation: CASSPIGVRRESEQYF.

The sample holds a few counts of this clone. The rearrangement links TRBV7-3 to TRBJ1-5; TRBD1 matches 8 bases. V lost 2 bases to trimming and J lost 5 bases; unmatched junction nucleotides: 5. Germline CDR1 reads SGHTA; CDR2 reads FQGTGA. The CDR3 runs 15 residues. CDR3 amino acids: CASSLSGGRDQPQHF. The CDR3, as DNA: TGTGCCAGCAGCTTATCAGGGGGCCGAGATCAGCCCCAGCATTTT.

The chain links TRBV6-6 to TRBJ1-1; 8 bases are a match to TRBD1. This CDR3 comprises 14 residues. V lost 6 bases to trimming and J lost 2 bases; unmatched junction nucleotides: 5. Germline CDR1 reads MNHNY; CDR2 reads SVGAGI (reference sequence). The CDR3 nucleotides read TGTGCCAGCAGGCAGGGGGCCTTAAACACTGAAGCTTTCTTT. Its translation: CASRQGALNTEAFF.

This clone was recorded a few times. The rearrangement joins TRBV7-8 to TRBJ1-6; D is possibly TRBD1 (5 bases). Trimming left V 0 bases short and J 5 bases short, with 14 bases between. Per the germline V gene, CDR1 is SGHVS and CDR2 is FQNEAQ. The CDR3 covers 17 residues. CDR3 in DNA: TGTGCCAGCAGCTTAGCGGGGCGGGGCCGGGATAATTCACCCCTCCACTTT. Translating it yields CASSLAGRGRDNSPLHF.

The rearrangement uses TRBV10-3 and TRBJ1-1; 7 bases map to TRBD1. Germline V lookup: CDR1 ENHRY, CDR2 SYGVKD. V shed 2 bases and J 1 base; nucleotides not matched to a gene: 7. The length of the CDR3 is 16 residues. CDR3 sequence reads: CAISENDRVENTEAFF. In nucleotides, the CDR3 is TGTGCCATCAGTGAGAACGACAGGGTCGAGAACACTGAAGCTTTCTTT.

This chain uses TRBV5-1 with TRBJ1-5; the D gene is possibly TRBD1 (5 bases). The CDR3 loop spans 15 amino acids. With 5 bases removed from V and 4 bases from J, the gap between germline ends came to 16 bases. Germline V gene sequence: CDR1 SGHRS, CDR2 YFSETQ. The CDR3 is CASSVLGGVNQPQHF. The CDR3 nucleotides are TGCGCCAGCAGTGTTTTAGGAGGGGTAAATCAGCCCCAGCATTTT.

This clone showed up just once. The rearrangement joins TRBV9 to TRBJ2-3; TRBD2 matches at 16 bases. Germline values: CDR1 SGDLS, CDR2 YYNGEE. V trimming: 1 base; J trimming: 4 bases; junction bases outside the gene matches: 3. The CDR3 consists of 17 residues. The CDR3 DNA sequence: TGTGCCAGCAGCGTACAGGGACTAGCGGGGGGGGCAGATACGCAGTATTTT. It encodes CASSVQGLAGGADTQYF.

The V gene is TRBV7-6, the J gene TRBJ2-7; no clear D. CDR1 is SGHVS, CDR2 FNYEAQ, per germline. The V end was cut by 0 bases, the J end by 1 base, with 7 bases between. The CDR3 contains 14 residues. CDR3 DNA: TGTGCCAGCAGCTTAGCGCGCAGGTCCTACGAGCAGTACTTC. This translates into CASSLARRSYEQYF.

This chain links TRBV4-3 with TRBJ2-7; 9 nucleotides agree with TRBD1. The junction had 2 bases not matched to a gene; V was cut back by 5 bases and J by 3 bases. CDR1 is LGHNA and CDR2 is YSLEER in the germline V gene. CDR3 length: 13 amino acids. CDR3 bases: TGCGCCAGCAGCTCGGGACAGGGCTACGAGCAGTACTTC. Amino acids: CASSSGQGYEQYF.

The chain is built from TRBV28 and TRBJ2-7; 8 bases align to TRBD1. V trimming: 3 bases; J trimming: 6 bases; junction bases outside the gene matches: 7. The CDR3 is 14 residues long. The germline V gene has CDR1 MDHEN and CDR2 SYDVKM. The CDR3 here is CASSLTGVLVEQYF. The CDR3 region has the DNA TGTGCCAGCAGTTTGACAGGGGTTCTCGTCGAGCAGTACTTC.

V gene TRBV28 combines with J gene TRBJ1-3, with no clear D. Trimming cost V 3 bases and J 2 bases, with 14 bases left between them. Germline V lookup: CDR1 MDHEN, CDR2 SYDVKM. This CDR3 is 16 amino acids long. This CDR3 is CASSFVGQEAGNTIYF. The CDR3 DNA sequence: TGTGCCAGCAGTTTCGTAGGTCAGGAGGCTGGAAACACCATATATTTT. Together with reference TRBV28 and TRBJ1-3, the CDR3 gives the full variable domain: DVKVTQSSRYLVKRTGEKVFLECVQDMDHENMFWYRQDPGLGLRLIYFSYDVKMKEKGDIPEGYSVSREKKERFSLILESASTNQTSMYLCASSFVGQEAGNTIYFGEGSWLTVV.

The chain has TRBV9 and TRBJ2-1, with 10 nucleotides matching TRBD2. With 9 bases clipped from V and 10 bases from J, the junction kept 19 bases outside the gene matches. The CDR3 runs 16 residues. Germline V lookup: CDR1 SGDLS, CDR2 YYNGEE. The DNA of the CDR3 is TGTGCCACCAAACCCTTGACTAGCGGGCTAGAAGGGGAGCAGTTCTTC. This translates into CATKPLTSGLEGEQFF.

The chain joins TRBV2 to TRBJ2-7, with TRBD1 as a possible D gene (5 bases). There are 14 residues in the CDR3. Germline values: CDR1 SNHLY, CDR2 FYNNEI. Deletions cut 3 bases from V and 1 base from J, with 10 bases between. CDR3 sequence (DNA): TGTGCCAGCAGTGAGGGCAGGGTTTCCTACGAGCAGTACTTC. It yields the protein CASSEGRVSYEQYF.

This chain uses TRBV6-1 with TRBJ1-5; 7 bases fit TRBD1. The junction had 9 bases not matched to a gene; V was cut back by 6 bases and J by 7 bases. In germline, CDR1 is MNHNS, CDR2 SASEGT. There are 14 residues in the CDR3. CDR3 DNA sequence: TGTGCCAGCAGCCCTCAGACAGGGCCCCAGCCCCAGCATTTT. This encodes CASSPQTGPQPQHF.

This clone is medium-sized. The chain recombines TRBV6-6 with TRBJ1-5; D not certain. The CDR3 spans 14 residues. Germline CDR1 and CDR2: MNHNY and SVGAGI (reference sequence). Trimming left V 0 bases short and J 5 bases short, with 8 bases between. As DNA, the CDR3 is TGTGCCAGCAGTTACTCGCCCCCGGATCAGCCCCAGCATTTT. Translated: CASSYSPPDQPQHF.

The genes are TRBV2 and TRBJ1-2, with 7 bases matching TRBD1. This CDR3 spans 13 amino acids. Germline assignment: CDR1 SNHLY and CDR2 FYNNEI. Trimming took 7 bases from V and 7 from J; bases not matched to a gene: 9. The CDR3, as DNA: TGTGCCAGCACCTCAGGGGGGTATCGTGGCTACACCTTC. This sequence encodes CASTSGGYRGYTF. The full variable domain, its missing parts supplied by reference TRBV2 and TRBJ1-2, is EPEVTQTPSHQVTQMGQEVILRCVPISNHLYFYWYRQILGQKVEFLVSFYNNEISEKSEIFDDQFSVERPDGSNFTLKIRSTKLEDSAMYFCASTSGGYRGYTFGSGTRLTVV.

Only one count was recorded for this clone. The V and J genes are TRBV7-2 and TRBJ2-7; no reliable D call. The CDR3 has 15 residues. Germline V lookup: CDR1 SGHTA, CDR2 FQGNSA. Trimming took 0 bases from V and 4 from J, leaving 13 bases between them. This CDR3 is CASSLATTSEYEQYF. The CDR3 coding sequence is TGTGCCAGCAGCTTAGCAACGACCTCGGAGTACGAGCAGTACTTC.

This clone came up a few times. The chain combines TRBV4-3 with TRBJ2-2; TRBD2 matches 9 bases. Germline CDR1 LGHNA, CDR2 YSLEER. This CDR3 comprises 18 residues. The V segment lost 4 bases and the J segment 5 bases; nucleotides outside the gene matches: 14. CDR3 amino acids: CASSLNGAREGRTGELFF. Written as DNA, the CDR3 is TGCGCCAGCAGCCTTAACGGAGCGCGGGAGGGCCGAACCGGGGAGCTGTTTTTT.

The chain couples TRBV5-1 to TRBJ1-1; possibly TRBD1 for D (5 bases). Trimming cost V 2 bases and J 7 bases, with 9 bases left between them. The CDR3 totals 12 residues. Germline CDR1 is SGHRS and CDR2 is YFSETQ. CDR3 coding DNA: TGCGCCAGCAGCTTCGGGGGGGTTGAAGCTTTCTTT. Amino acids: CASSFGGVEAFF.

This chain links TRBV27 with TRBJ2-7; 7 bases are shared with TRBD2. This CDR3 is built from 17 residues. From germline, CDR1 is MNHEY and CDR2 SMNVEV (reference sequence). V dropped 2 bases and J dropped 0; count of bases not matched to a gene: 10. For the CDR3, the DNA is TGTGCCAGCAGTTTAGCTACTAGCGTTCCGAGCTCCTACGAGCAGTACTTC. Amino acids: CASSLATSVPSSYEQYF.

This clone is medium-sized (0.01 to 0.1%) by share. The chain uses TRBV5-6 and TRBJ2-7; 9 nucleotides agree with TRBD1. V trimming: 6 bases; J trimming: 7 bases; junction bases outside the gene matches: 14. Germline lookup yields CDR1 SGHDT and CDR2 YYEEEE. The CDR3 runs to 15 residues. The CDR3 spells CASMARLQGAREQYF. The CDR3 nucleotides read TGTGCCAGCATGGCCCGATTACAGGGGGCGAGGGAGCAGTACTTC.

V and J are TRBV9 and TRBJ2-3, with D possibly matching TRBD2 (5 bases). The CDR3 is 16 residues long. Trimming pared 0 bases from V and 2 bases from J, leaving 13 bases between. Germline values: CDR1 SGDLS, CDR2 YYNGEE. This chain's CDR3 is CASSVARDGNTDTQYF. CDR3 DNA: TGTGCCAGCAGCGTAGCACGAGACGGGAACACAGATACGCAGTATTTT.

This clone occurred a few times. V is TRBV5-8 and J is TRBJ1-1; D may be TRBD1 (5 bases). CDR3 length: 13 amino acids. With 0 bases removed from V and 7 bases from J, the gap between germline ends came to 10 bases. Germline-derived CDR1 and CDR2 are SGHTS and YDEGEE. The DNA for the CDR3 is TGTGCCAGCAGCTTGGACAGGTTAAATGAAGCTTTCTTT. This gives the protein CASSLDRLNEAFF. Variable domain in full (rest from reference TRBV5-8 and TRBJ1-1): EAGVTQSPTHLIKTRGQQATLRCSPISGHTSVYWYQQALGLGLQFLLWYDEGEERNRGNFPPRFSGRQFPNYSSELNVNALELEDSALYLCASSLDRLNEAFFGQGTRLTVV.